This is a list of T cell receptor beta chains from one sample in a study of T-cell memory formation after mild COVID-19. TCRdb reprocessed the 5' RACE reads with MiXCR, giving one entry per CDR3 protein. The table lists fewer than 150,000 distinct CDR3 sequences, 15% to 20% of them singletons. Sequencing input: PBMCs or a T cell subset sorted from them (not recorded which). These receptors came from a man between 18 and 29 years old who had mild COVID-19 (a few samples of this study predate the infection). Cell type and time point are not known. CDR3s include the opening cysteine and the closing phenylalanine or tryptophan. The D gene is left open where the match is weak. Clone size, where shown, is once, few, many, or a class for clones that have expanded.

v_gene: TRBV4-3
abundance: .
j_gene: TRBJ1-4
len: 13
d_gene: .
CDR3aa: CASSPRPAEKLFF
CDR3nt: TGCGCCAGCAGCCCTCGCCCGGCTGAAAAACTGTTTTTT

v_gene: TRBV5-1
abundance: .
j_gene: TRBJ2-1
len: 16
d_gene: TRBD2
CDR3aa: CASSLEGLPTLNEQFF
CDR3nt: TGCGCCAGCAGCTTGGAGGGACTACCAACCCTCAATGAGCAGTTCTTC

v_gene: TRBV6-6
abundance: few
j_gene: TRBJ2-7
len: 16
d_gene: .
CDR3aa: CASSYSPGRSTYEQYF
CDR3nt: TGTGCCAGCAGTTACTCCCCGGGGAGGTCTACCTACGAGCAGTACTTC

v_gene: TRBV5-1
abundance: .
j_gene: TRBJ2-3
len: 17
d_gene: .
CDR3aa: CASSLGGPEGNTDTQYF
CDR3nt: TGCGCCAGCAGTTTAGGTGGACCGGAGGGGAACACAGATACGCAGTATTTT

v_gene: TRBV4-2
abundance: .
j_gene: TRBJ2-5
len: 15
d_gene: TRBD1
CDR3aa: CASSHSGGEQETQYF
CDR3nt: TGTGCCAGCAGCCATTCAGGGGGAGAACAAGAGACCCAGTACTTC

v_gene: TRBV4-1
abundance: many
j_gene: TRBJ2-5
len: 16
d_gene: TRBD1
CDR3aa: CASSQERQGLGETQYF
CDR3nt: TGCGCCAGCAGCCAAGAGCGACAGGGCTTGGGGGAGACCCAGTACTTC

v_gene: TRBV7-2
abundance: few
j_gene: TRBJ2-4
len: 19
d_gene: TRBD2
CDR3aa: CASSLGSGLASFTGGIQYF
CDR3nt: TGTGCCAGCAGCTTAGGGTCCGGACTAGCGAGCTTCACCGGTGGCATTCAGTACTTC

v_gene: TRBV6-1
abundance: few
j_gene: TRBJ2-3
len: 17
d_gene: TRBD2
CDR3aa: CASSAPVSGGGTDTQYF
CDR3nt: TGTGCCAGCAGTGCCCCCGTTAGCGGGGGGGGGACAGATACGCAGTATTTT

v_gene: TRBV19
abundance: few
j_gene: TRBJ1-5
len: 14
d_gene: .
CDR3aa: CASSSRDGNQPQHF
CDR3nt: TGTGCCAGTAGTAGCAGGGACGGCAATCAGCCCCAGCATTTT

v_gene: TRBV7-9
abundance: few
j_gene: TRBJ2-2
len: 14
d_gene: .
CDR3aa: CASSPGTSAGELFF
CDR3nt: TGTGCCAGCAGCCCCGGGACCTCGGCCGGGGAGCTGTTTTTT

v_gene: TRBV14
abundance: few
j_gene: TRBJ2-4
len: 14
d_gene: .
CDR3aa: CASSPSAGLNIQYF
CDR3nt: TGTGCCAGCAGCCCAAGTGCAGGGCTAAACATTCAGTACTTC

v_gene: TRBV11-1
abundance: few
j_gene: TRBJ2-5
len: 15
d_gene: .
CDR3aa: CASSPVKFSQETQYF
CDR3nt: TGTGCCAGCAGCCCCGTGAAGTTCAGCCAAGAGACCCAGTACTTC

v_gene: TRBV4-1
abundance: .
j_gene: TRBJ2-1
len: 15
d_gene: TRBD2
CDR3aa: CASSPRLAGGGEQFF
CDR3nt: TGCGCCAGCAGCCCTCGACTAGCGGGGGGCGGTGAGCAGTTCTTC

v_gene: TRBV7-9
abundance: few
j_gene: TRBJ2-2
len: 18
d_gene: .
CDR3aa: CASSDTQWTLANTGELFF
CDR3nt: TGTGCCAGCAGCGACACCCAATGGACTTTAGCGAACACCGGGGAGCTGTTTTTT

v_gene: TRBV12-3/TRBV12-4
abundance: few
j_gene: TRBJ2-1
len: 19
d_gene: TRBD2
CDR3aa: CASSFSLGLAGESYNEQFF
CDR3nt: TGTGCCAGCAGTTTTTCTCTGGGACTAGCGGGGGAATCCTACAATGAGCAGTTCTTC

v_gene: TRBV20-1
abundance: .
j_gene: TRBJ2-5
len: 12
d_gene: .
CDR3aa: CSATDGLETQYF
CDR3nt: TGCAGTGCCACTGACGGGCTAGAGACCCAGTACTTC

v_gene: TRBV19
abundance: .
j_gene: TRBJ1-5
len: 15
d_gene: .
CDR3aa: CASSILTDFGQPQHF
CDR3nt: TGTGCCAGTAGTATACTGACGGATTTTGGGCAGCCCCAGCATTTT

v_gene: TRBV11-2
abundance: .
j_gene: TRBJ2-5
len: 15
d_gene: TRBD2
CDR3aa: CASSLGRGGQETQYF
CDR3nt: TGTGCCAGCAGCTTAGGGCGGGGGGGGCAAGAGACCCAGTACTTC

v_gene: TRBV19
abundance: few
j_gene: TRBJ1-1
len: 15
d_gene: .
CDR3aa: CASSINPGGDTEAFF
CDR3nt: TGTGCCAGTAGTATAAATCCGGGAGGGGACACTGAAGCTTTCTTT

v_gene: TRBV6-6
abundance: few
j_gene: TRBJ2-1
len: 14
d_gene: .
CDR3aa: CASSYGRSYNEQFF
CDR3nt: TGTGCCAGCAGTTATGGACGCTCCTACAATGAGCAGTTCTTC

v_gene: TRBV4-2
abundance: .
j_gene: TRBJ1-3
len: 18
d_gene: .
CDR3aa: CASSPAGTKIFPGNTIYF
CDR3nt: TGTGCCAGCAGCCCGGCCGGGACAAAAATCTTCCCTGGAAACACCATATATTTT

v_gene: TRBV6-5
abundance: few
j_gene: TRBJ2-7
len: 15
d_gene: TRBD2
CDR3aa: CASTQLAGGPREQYF
CDR3nt: TGTGCCAGCACCCAGCTAGCGGGGGGGCCGCGGGAGCAGTACTTC

v_gene: TRBV5-1
abundance: few
j_gene: TRBJ1-2
len: 13
d_gene: TRBD1
CDR3aa: CASSQGADYGYTF
CDR3nt: TGCGCCAGCTCGCAGGGGGCCGACTATGGCTACACCTTC

v_gene: TRBV7-2
abundance: few
j_gene: TRBJ1-2
len: 16
d_gene: TRBD1
CDR3aa: CASSSMTGATHGGYTF
CDR3nt: TGTGCCAGCAGCTCAATGACAGGGGCAACTCATGGGGGCTACACCTTC

v_gene: TRBV20-1
abundance: few
j_gene: TRBJ1-1
len: 12
d_gene: .
CDR3aa: CSAKRGATEAFF
CDR3nt: TGCAGTGCTAAGCGGGGGGCCACTGAAGCTTTCTTT

v_gene: TRBV28
abundance: few
j_gene: TRBJ2-3
len: 15
d_gene: .
CDR3aa: CASSGGGGMGDTQYF
CDR3nt: TGTGCCAGCAGCGGAGGGGGGGGTATGGGAGATACGCAGTATTTT

v_gene: TRBV12-3/TRBV12-4
abundance: .
j_gene: TRBJ1-6
len: 14
d_gene: .
CDR3aa: CASSIGGYNSPLHF
CDR3nt: TGTGCCAGCAGCATAGGGGGGTATAATTCACCCCTCCACTTT

v_gene: TRBV20-1
abundance: few
j_gene: TRBJ1-6
len: 14
d_gene: TRBD1
CDR3aa: CSLTGTVNNSPLHF
CDR3nt: TGCAGTCTGACAGGGACCGTCAATAATTCACCCCTCCACTTT

v_gene: TRBV7-2
abundance: .
j_gene: TRBJ2-5
len: 14
d_gene: .
CDR3aa: CASSLEGGRKTQYF
CDR3nt: TGTGCCAGCAGCTTAGAAGGGGGGCGGAAGACCCAGTACTTC

v_gene: TRBV5-1
abundance: .
j_gene: TRBJ1-3
len: 17
d_gene: .
CDR3aa: CASSLDAAGAFGNTIYF
CDR3nt: TGCGCCAGCAGCTTGGACGCCGCGGGCGCATTCGGAAACACCATATATTTT

v_gene: TRBV28
abundance: few
j_gene: TRBJ1-1
len: 15
d_gene: .
CDR3aa: CASSPPRVMNTEAFF
CDR3nt: TGTGCCAGCAGTCCCCCCAGGGTGATGAACACTGAAGCTTTCTTT

v_gene: TRBV4-3
abundance: few
j_gene: TRBJ2-4
len: 14
d_gene: .
CDR3aa: CASSQGGAKNIQYF
CDR3nt: TGCGCCAGCAGCCAGGGCGGGGCCAAAAACATTCAGTACTTC

v_gene: TRBV24-1
abundance: .
j_gene: TRBJ2-3
len: 15
d_gene: TRBD2
CDR3aa: CATGAKREIADTQYF
CDR3nt: TGTGCCACCGGGGCGAAGCGGGAGATCGCAGATACGCAGTATTTT

v_gene: TRBV11-2
abundance: .
j_gene: TRBJ2-7
len: 14
d_gene: .
CDR3aa: CASKSAGASYEQYF
CDR3nt: TGTGCCTCGAAGTCGGCAGGGGCGTCCTACGAGCAGTACTTC

v_gene: TRBV11-1
abundance: .
j_gene: TRBJ1-1
len: 13
d_gene: .
CDR3aa: CASSFSANTEAFF
CDR3nt: TGTGCCAGCAGCTTCTCCGCAAACACTGAAGCTTTCTTT

v_gene: TRBV25-1
abundance: many
j_gene: TRBJ1-1
len: 12
d_gene: .
CDR3aa: CASTSDTLEAFF
CDR3nt: TGTGCCAGCACCTCAGACACTCTCGAGGCTTTCTTT

v_gene: TRBV4-1
abundance: .
j_gene: TRBJ2-5
len: 13
d_gene: .
CDR3aa: CASSQWGAETQYF
CDR3nt: TGCGCCAGCAGCCAGTGGGGGGCGGAGACCCAGTACTTC

v_gene: TRBV2
abundance: .
j_gene: TRBJ2-5
len: 19
d_gene: TRBD2
CDR3aa: CASRPGGLAGGWAQETQYF
CDR3nt: TGTGCCAGCAGACCCGGAGGACTAGCGGGGGGGTGGGCTCAAGAGACCCAGTACTTC